This section outlines one T cell receptor beta chain sequence together with its context. This receptor's antigen is unknown. Base qualities are not provided; no much larger clone lies one nucleotide away. Library method: multiplex PCR. TCRdb names Illumina HiSeq 4000 as the instrument used. To build TCR beta libraries, CDR3 regions were amplified by Arm-PCR using iRepertoire HTBI primers. PCR products were gel purified before sequencing. Turning to the authors' computational methods: A total of fewer than 80 TRBV and more than twelve TRBJ segments were identified across samples and were used for gene usage analysis of CDR3 amino acid clonotypes. Filtered high-quality paired reads were merged into contigs using COPE and FqMerger. BLAST was used to align contigs to IMGT TRBV, TRBD and TRBJ reference genes, with CDR3 defined following IMGT. Any clonotype with a frequency above 0.1% was classified as a highly expanded clone. Repertoire diversity was measured by Shannon entropy, and V-J evenness by the Gini coefficient. Public clonotypes were defined as clonotypes shared by more than one individual. TCRdb reran the public reads through fastp at Q25 and MiXCR, keeping productive beta chains. Entries that share a CDR3 protein sequence are merged under the most common genes and DNA. None of the V and J calls come from the authors' own analysis; TCRdb made them. The sample table contains approximately 560,000 distinct CDR3 sequences; only one count was recorded for about 16% of them. The ten largest account for about 12% of the sample.

These data are taken from a study of regulatory T cells in long-lasting Graves disease (TCRdb year 2021). Some background on the complete study: Antithyroid drugs had been taken for less than 3 months by newly diagnosed Graves' disease patients. This study used TCR sequencing and RNA sequencing of peripheral blood to compare persistent Graves' disease patients against newly diagnosed Graves' disease patients. The study took place in China and was registered as a clinical trial. A total of some 35 samples underwent TCR sequencing, from roughly 13 patients with persistent Graves' disease and 20 or so patients with newly diagnosed Graves' disease.

The label giving this sample's time point can be read as: newly diagnosed GD, antithyroid drugs for less than 3 months. For both TCR sequencing and RNA sequencing, RNA was extracted from PBMCs using TRIzol. The diagnosis of Graves' disease followed American Thyroid Association guidelines. Patients for the study were recruited at an endocrinology department in Xi'an, China. Each patient gave approximately 9.7 milliliters of peripheral blood, collected in an EDTA anticoagulant tube. Ficoll Paque Plus density gradient separation was used to isolate PBMCs, and no further T cell sorting was performed. An Agilent 2100 Bioanalyzer and agarose gel were used to check RNA quality, while a NanoDrop 2000 measured RNA concentration. On the study overall, not on this receptor specifically: Sequencing and analysis were restricted to the TCR beta chain. Because the primary lesion, thyroid tissue, could not be accessed, the study looked at peripheral blood alone. Compared with newly diagnosed patients, persistent Graves' disease patients had lower TCR Shannon entropy and fewer highly expanded clones, which suggests clonal expansion. As a limitation, the authors acknowledged that the small sample size may reduce accuracy. A larger number of public clonotypes was shared among persistent patients (around 2,500) than among newly diagnosed patients (about 990).

This sample was also put to use in a study of T cells in Graves' hyperthyroidism and ophthalmopathy. According to the second study: Stable Graves' hyperthyroidism was defined as the absence of progression to ophthalmopathy over 18 months of follow-up. Hyperthyroidism patients were newly diagnosed, with disease duration under 2 months, and aged 18 to 65 years. Exclusion was applied to patients with uncontrolled infections, other autoimmune diseases, pregnancy or lactation. Diagnoses were based on clinical symptoms, serum thyroxine and TRAb, thyroid ultrasound and orbital computed tomography. The TCR CDR3 was subjected to a first round of RT-PCR using the HTBI primer set and the Qiagen OneStep RT-PCR kit. Most expanded thyroid clonotypes (frequency above 0.001) were also found in blood, which suggests that blood repertoires may mirror thyroid immune responses. A model built on a 13 V-J signature distinguished ophthalmopathy from stable hyperthyroidism, reaching approximately 89% sensitivity and approximately 81% specificity in cross-validation and 80%/75% in testing. In validation, the model predicted progression to ophthalmopathy a median of about 6.8 months before onset, with 70% to 71% sensitivity and about 72% specificity. TCR V-J signatures able to tell the groups apart were searched for in a discovery cohort of about a hundred patients, of whom around 42 had Graves' ophthalmopathy and 57 had stable Graves' hyperthyroidism. Prospective prediction of ophthalmopathy was tested in an independent validation cohort consisting of 18 hyperthyroidism patients and approximately 16 patients who later progressed to ophthalmopathy. The approximately 90 discovery patients were divided at random into training and test sets in a 7:3 ratio. In addition, the study compared T-cell repertoires in thyroid tissue and in blood from roughly 6 Graves' hyperthyroidism patients. After sampling, hyperthyroidism patients received methimazole starting at 30 mg daily, and ophthalmopathy patients received high-dose intravenous methylprednisolone. The libraries were constructed in a second round of multiplex PCR and then size-selected and purified. Libraries were sequenced paired-end with 100 bp reads on an Illumina HiSeq2000. SOAPnuke was used to process the raw data, removing reads that contained adapters or uncalled bases, had a mean Phred below 15, or lacked an exact match to the constant primer or identifier. COPE v1.2.5 was used to merge high-quality paired reads, and clonotypes were defined as unique nucleotide sequences. Clonotypes were aligned to IMGT TRBV, TRBD and TRBJ reference segments using MiTCR v1.1. The analysis included only V-J combinations with a frequency above 0.0001, which together covered roughly 99% of the repertoires. A TCS score was defined as the ratio between F50 (clonal expansion) and ExV (chaos), using BLOSUM62-based TCRdist between CDR3 peptides within each V-J. Welch's t-statistics and random forest reduced roughly 500 V-J features to around 14, which were used in a naive Bayes classifier (R e1071). No statistical method was used to set the sample size in advance, and investigators knew the group allocation. According to the paper, TCR Vbeta CDR3 sequencing was carried out on approximately 140 peripheral blood samples, which came from fewer than 50 ophthalmopathy, around 75 hyperthyroidism and roughly 17 progressor patients.

The specimen comprised peripheral blood mononuclear cells (PBMCs), sampled at new diagnosis, from a patient treated with antithyroid drugs. The receptor was isolated from a man between 18 and 29 years old with Graves disease. Donor details come from another sample of the same person, matched by shared clones.

The DNA sequence follows: TGTGCCAGCAACAACGGGGGGTCCTATGGCTACACCTTC. Its product reads: CASNNGGSYGYTF. This sequence uses TRBV6-2 or TRBV6-3 and TRBJ1-2, with TRBD1 tentatively as D gene (5 bases match). V loses 7 bases, J loses 4 bases, and the germline ends lie 13 bases apart. The CDR3 holds 13 amino acids from the cysteine to the phenylalanine. Only the CDR3 DNA is retained, 39 bases long and in frame from the first base. The germline V gene sets CDR1 to MNHEY and CDR2 to SVGEGT.